The entry below describes one T cell receptor (beta chain). The data originate from a study of human T cells and chemical hapten exposure. TCRdb called the RACE reads again in MiXCR, with one record for every CDR3 protein. The sample has 100,000 to 120,000 distinct CDR3 sequences, under 40% seen once; the top ten hold around 2.8%. Time point given: patch test 3, about 24 weeks after DPC sensitization. The treatment denotes: therapeutic diphenylcyclopropenone sensitization with weekly scalp DPC. Germline V CDR1 and CDR2: SGHRS, YFSETQ. The ends were cut back, 0 bases at V and 5 bases at J, with 9 bases in the middle. CDR3 length: 15 amino acids.

The sequencing here drew on whole blood, taken in connection with sensitization to the hapten diphenylcyclopropenone (DPC). This TCR was sampled from a man aged 35-49 years with alopecia areata. Some clones in this sample may be carry-over from other donors' samples. The chain combines TRBV5-1 with TRBJ1-6, with D uncertain. For the CDR3, the DNA is TGCGCCAGCAGCTTGGCCCCGGATAATAATTCACCCCTCCACTTT. Translated: CASSLAPDNNSPLHF.